This T cell receptor (beta chain) is drawn from a study of post-analysis software for immune sequencing data. Study in general: The study covered relapsing-remitting, secondary progressive and progressive-relapsing courses of multiple sclerosis. General observations from the study: Five TRBV segments, including TRBV5-6, TRBV5-1 and TRBV20-1, were more frequent in patients than controls. Controls significantly exceeded multiple sclerosis patients in normalized Chao1 diversity. Samples from a shared batch, those prepared together, strongly co-clustered by F measure.

Germline V CDR1 and CDR2: DFQATT, SNEGSKA (reference sequence). The CDR3 consists of 13 residues. Trimming stripped 1 base from V and 2 bases from J, with 9 bases between. Points on this clonotype: No antigen is known for it.

Every TCR beta cDNA library bore unique molecular identifiers. Around 500,000 cDNA molecules were obtained per 1 to 10 million input T cells. Using its own MiXCR run on the PCR reads, TCRdb lists one record per CDR3 protein. The sample lists roughly 650,000 distinct CDR3 sequences, roughly three fifths seen once, with around 11% in the top ten. This chain links TRBV20-1 with TRBJ2-7, with no clear D. Sequences were obtained from blood. The clonotype comes from a girl aged 2 to 10 with multiple sclerosis. This CDR3 reads CSARGARPYEQYF. The CDR3 DNA reads as TGCAGTGCTAGAGGGGCCCGCCCCTACGAGCAGTACTTC.